This T cell receptor beta chain emerged from a study of blood T cell repertoires in COVID-19. As for the study in general: Acute-phase and convalescent COVID-19 samples originated in the United States, Italy and Spain.

The V gene's germline CDR1 is SGHTA and CDR2 FQGTGA. V was cut by 5 bases and J by 8 bases, with 11 bases left in between. The CDR3 runs 12 residues. As processed by the authors: Scientists estimated how many nucleated cells there were by amplifying reference gene primers. Some clones are missing from TCRdb's copy, which holds only in-frame ones; the method was immunoSEQ multiplex PCR. That table supplies the V and J calls and clone size; D and trimming were determined from the DNA. Among 84,000 or so clones listed, under 85% were seen once. J is TRBJ2-3 and V is TRBV7-3, with D unresolved. Source material: peripheral blood. The TCR comes from a man aged 65 to 79 with acute or convalescent COVID-19. The CDR3 region has the DNA TGTGCCAGCAGCCTACCAGGTGGTACGCAGTATTTT. Translation: CASSLPGGTQYF.